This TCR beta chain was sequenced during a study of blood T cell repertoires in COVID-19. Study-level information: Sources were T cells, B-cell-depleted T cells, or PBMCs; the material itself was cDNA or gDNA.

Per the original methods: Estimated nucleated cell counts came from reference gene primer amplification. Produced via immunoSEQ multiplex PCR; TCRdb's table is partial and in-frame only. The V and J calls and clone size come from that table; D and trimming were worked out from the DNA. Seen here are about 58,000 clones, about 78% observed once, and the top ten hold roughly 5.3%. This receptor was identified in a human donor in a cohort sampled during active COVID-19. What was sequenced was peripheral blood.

The CDR3 DNA follows: TGTGCCAGCAGTTACGTCGGGGTTAACAATCAGCCCCAGCATTTT. It translates to CASSYVGVNNQPQHF. The V gene is TRBV6-2 or TRBV6-3, the J gene TRBJ1-5; D is unresolved. Trimming stripped 2 bases from V and 3 bases from J, with 11 bases between. Germline CDR1 reads MNHEY; CDR2 reads SVGEGT. This CDR3 has 15 residues.